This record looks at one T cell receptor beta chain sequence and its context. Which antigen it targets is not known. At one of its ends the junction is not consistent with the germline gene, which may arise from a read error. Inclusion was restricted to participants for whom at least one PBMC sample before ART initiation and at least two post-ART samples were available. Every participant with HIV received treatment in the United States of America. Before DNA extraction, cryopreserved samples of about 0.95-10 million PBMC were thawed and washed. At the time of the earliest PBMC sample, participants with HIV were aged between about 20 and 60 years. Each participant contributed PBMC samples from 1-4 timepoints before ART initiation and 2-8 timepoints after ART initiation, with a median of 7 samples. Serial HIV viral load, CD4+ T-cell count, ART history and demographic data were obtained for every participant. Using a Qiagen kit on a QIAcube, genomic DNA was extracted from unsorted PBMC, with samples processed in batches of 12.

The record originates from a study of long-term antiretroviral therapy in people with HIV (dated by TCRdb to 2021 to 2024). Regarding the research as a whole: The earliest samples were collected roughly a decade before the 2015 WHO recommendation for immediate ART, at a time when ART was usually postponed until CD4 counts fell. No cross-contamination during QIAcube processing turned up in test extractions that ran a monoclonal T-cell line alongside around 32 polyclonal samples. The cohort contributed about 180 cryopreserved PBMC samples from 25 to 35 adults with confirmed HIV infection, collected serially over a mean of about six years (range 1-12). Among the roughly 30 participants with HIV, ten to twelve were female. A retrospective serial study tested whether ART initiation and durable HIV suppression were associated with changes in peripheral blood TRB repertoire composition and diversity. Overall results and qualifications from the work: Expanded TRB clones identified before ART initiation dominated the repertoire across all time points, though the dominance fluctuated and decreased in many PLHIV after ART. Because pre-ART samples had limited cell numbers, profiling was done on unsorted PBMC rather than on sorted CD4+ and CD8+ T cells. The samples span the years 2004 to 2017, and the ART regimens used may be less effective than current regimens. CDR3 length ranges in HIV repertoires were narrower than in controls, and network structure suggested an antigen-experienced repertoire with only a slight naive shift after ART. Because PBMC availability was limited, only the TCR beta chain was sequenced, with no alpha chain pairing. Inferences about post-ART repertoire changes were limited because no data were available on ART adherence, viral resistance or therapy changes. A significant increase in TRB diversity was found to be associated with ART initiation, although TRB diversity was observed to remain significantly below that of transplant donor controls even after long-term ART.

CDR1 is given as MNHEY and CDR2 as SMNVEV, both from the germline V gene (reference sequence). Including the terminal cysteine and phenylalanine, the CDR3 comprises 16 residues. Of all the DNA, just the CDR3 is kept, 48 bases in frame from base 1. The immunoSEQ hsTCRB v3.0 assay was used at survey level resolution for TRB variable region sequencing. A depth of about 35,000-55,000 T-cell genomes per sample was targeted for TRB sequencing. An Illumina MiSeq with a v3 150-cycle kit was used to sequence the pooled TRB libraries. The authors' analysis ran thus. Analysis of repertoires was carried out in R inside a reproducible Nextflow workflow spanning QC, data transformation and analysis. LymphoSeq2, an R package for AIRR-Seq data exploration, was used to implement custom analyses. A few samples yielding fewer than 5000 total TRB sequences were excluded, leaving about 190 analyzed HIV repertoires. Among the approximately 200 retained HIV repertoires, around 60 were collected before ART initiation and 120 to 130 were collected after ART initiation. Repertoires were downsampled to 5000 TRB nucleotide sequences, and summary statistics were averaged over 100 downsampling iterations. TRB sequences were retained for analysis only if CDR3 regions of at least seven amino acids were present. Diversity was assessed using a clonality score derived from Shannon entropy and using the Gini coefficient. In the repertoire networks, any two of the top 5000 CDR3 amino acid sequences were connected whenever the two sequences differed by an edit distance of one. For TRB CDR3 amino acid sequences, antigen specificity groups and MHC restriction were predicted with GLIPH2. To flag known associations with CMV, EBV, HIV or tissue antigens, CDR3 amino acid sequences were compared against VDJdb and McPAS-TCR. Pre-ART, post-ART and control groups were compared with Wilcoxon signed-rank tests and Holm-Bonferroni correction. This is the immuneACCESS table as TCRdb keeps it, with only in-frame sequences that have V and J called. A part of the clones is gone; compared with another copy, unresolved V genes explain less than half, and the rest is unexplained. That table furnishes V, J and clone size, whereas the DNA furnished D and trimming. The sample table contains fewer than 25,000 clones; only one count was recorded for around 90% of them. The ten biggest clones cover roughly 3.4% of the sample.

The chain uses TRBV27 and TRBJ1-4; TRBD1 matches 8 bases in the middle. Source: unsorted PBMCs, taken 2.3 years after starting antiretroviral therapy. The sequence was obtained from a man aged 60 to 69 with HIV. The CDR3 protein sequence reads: CASSLSQGARGEKLFF. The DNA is TGTGCCAGCAGTCTATCCCAGGGGGCGCGGGGTGAAAAACTGTTTTTT. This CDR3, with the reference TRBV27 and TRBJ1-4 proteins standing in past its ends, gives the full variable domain EAQVTQNPRYLITVTGKKLTVTCSQNMNHEYMSWYRQDPGLGLRQIYYSMNVEVTDKGDVPEGYKVSRKEKRNFPLILESPSPNQTSLYFCASSLSQGARGEKLFFGSGTQLSVL.